These T cell receptor beta chains were read from a single sample in a study of blood T cell repertoires in COVID-19. Measured with immunoSEQ multiplex PCR; TCRdb has only the in-frame clones, and not every one. The sample has around 620,000 clones; 85% to 90% are singletons. Sequencing was done on a sample of peripheral blood. The receptors shown here come from a young woman with acute or convalescent COVID-19. Both conserved end residues are part of each CDR3. The D gene is left open where the match is weak. Size is stated for part of the rows, as once, few or many counts, or as a class when the clone is expanded.

abundance,len,j_gene,d_gene,v_gene,CDR3aa,CDR3nt
NA,17,TRBJ2-7,TRBD2,TRBV7-3,CASSPQELSGGGHEQYF,TGTGCCAGCAGCCCCCAGGAACTTAGCGGGGGGGGGCACGAGCAGTACTTC
NA,17,TRBJ1-5,NA,TRBV3-1/TRBV3-2,CASSQVGAPYSNQPQHF,TGTGCCAGCAGCCAAGTGGGGGCTCCCTATAGCAATCAGCCCCAGCATTTT
NA,14,TRBJ1-1,TRBD1,TRBV6-5,CASSQYRGATEAFF,TGTGCCAGCAGTCAATACAGGGGAGCCACTGAAGCTTTCTTT
NA,11,TRBJ1-1,NA,TRBV20-1,CSVPGNTEAFF,TGCAGTGTTCCAGGGAACACTGAAGCTTTCTTT
NA,13,TRBJ2-7,NA,TRBV30,CAWSVGGSYEQYF,TGTGCCTGGAGTGTAGGAGGGTCCTACGAGCAGTACTTC
NA,14,TRBJ1-2,NA,TRBV27,CASSLTDSNYGYTF,TGTGCCAGCAGTTTAACAGACAGCAACTATGGCTACACCTTC
NA,13,TRBJ2-7,NA,TRBV29-1,CSVRGGVSYEQYF,TGCAGCGTTCGAGGCGGGGTCTCCTACGAGCAGTACTTC
NA,18,TRBJ1-6,TRBD1,TRBV27,CASSSHGTVGGGNSPLHF,TGTGCCAGCAGTTCCCATGGGACAGTCGGTGGGGGGAATTCACCCCTCCACTTT
NA,16,TRBJ2-3,NA,TRBV24-1,CATSDLGTTSTDTQYF,TGTGCCACCAGTGATTTAGGGACAACCAGCACAGATACGCAGTATTTT
NA,18,TRBJ1-1,NA,TRBV10-3,CAISASGSRRERDTEAFF,TGTGCCATCAGTGCCTCGGGGAGCAGGAGAGAGCGGGACACTGAAGCTTTCTTT
once,15,TRBJ1-4,NA,TRBV6-5,CASSTNRAQGVKLFF,TGTGCCAGCAGTACAAACCGGGCCCAAGGGGTAAAACTGTTTTTT
NA,17,TRBJ1-2,NA,TRBV7-8,CASSSSGDPPSNYGYTF,TGTGCCAGCAGCTCCTCAGGGGACCCCCCCTCTAACTATGGCTACACCTTC
NA,15,TRBJ1-2,TRBD1,TRBV3-1/TRBV3-2,CASSHASIDRGGYTF,TGTGCCAGCAGCCACGCCTCGATCGACAGGGGTGGCTACACCTTC
NA,16,TRBJ1-2,NA,TRBV29-1,CSVEDTGRAAKYGYTF,TGCAGCGTTGAAGATACAGGAAGAGCCGCGAAGTATGGCTACACCTTC
NA,15,TRBJ1-6,TRBD1,TRBV3-1/TRBV3-2,CASSPPGQGARPLHF,TGTGCCAGCAGCCCACCGGGACAGGGGGCGAGACCCCTCCACTTT
NA,15,TRBJ2-7,TRBD1,TRBV5-4,CASSFARQGPTEQYF,TGTGCCAGCAGCTTTGCGAGACAGGGGCCAACCGAGCAGTACTTC
many,14,TRBJ2-7,TRBD1,TRBV6-1,CASSDGQGSGEQYF,TGTGCCAGCAGTGACGGACAGGGTAGTGGCGAGCAGTACTTC
NA,15,TRBJ1-4,NA,TRBV7-2,CASSPGNTGNEKLFF,TGTGCCAGCAGCCCAGGGAACACCGGTAATGAAAAACTGTTTTTT
NA,16,TRBJ2-3,NA,TRBV6-1,CASSEGGGRGADTQYF,TGTGCCAGCAGTGAAGGGGGGGGCAGGGGCGCAGATACGCAGTATTTT
NA,14,TRBJ2-1,TRBD2,TRBV30,CAWSRTSGGDEQFF,TGTGCCTGGAGTAGGACTAGCGGGGGGGATGAGCAGTTCTTC
NA,16,TRBJ1-1,NA,TRBV2,CASSDKTGYLNTEAFF,TGTGCCAGCAGCGACAAAACAGGGTATTTGAACACTGAAGCTTTCTTT
once,17,TRBJ2-7,NA,TRBV5-1,CASSLALTGQGSYEQYF,TGCGCCAGCAGCTTGGCCTTGACAGGCCAGGGGTCCTACGAGCAGTACTTC
once,15,TRBJ2-2,TRBD1,TRBV7-2,CASRKGALYTGELFF,TGTGCCAGCAGGAAGGGGGCTTTGTACACCGGGGAGCTGTTTTTT
NA,16,TRBJ2-6,NA,TRBV5-1,CASTRGTDAGANVLTF,TGCGCCAGCACGCGCGGGACAGATGCTGGGGCCAACGTCCTGACTTTC
NA,15,TRBJ1-3,NA,TRBV24-1,CATSERQVSGNTIYF,TGTGCCACCAGTGAAAGACAGGTCTCTGGAAACACCATATATTTT
NA,16,TRBJ2-1,NA,TRBV19,CASSIERGAPYNEQFF,TGTGCCAGTAGTATAGAACGGGGGGCGCCCTACAATGAGCAGTTCTTC
once,16,TRBJ2-7,NA,TRBV10-3,CAISELTGRSSYEQYF,TGTGCCATCAGTGAGTTGACAGGGAGGAGCTCCTACGAGCAGTACTTC
NA,14,TRBJ1-2,NA,TRBV2,CASSGLMTNYGYTF,TGTGCCAGCAGTGGGCTGATGACTAACTATGGCTACACCTTC
NA,15,TRBJ2-7,NA,TRBV7-7,CASSLRRGGSYEQYF,TGTGCCAGCAGCTTACGCAGGGGTGGTTCCTACGAGCAGTACTTC
NA,14,TRBJ1-5,NA,TRBV6-1,CASSEARVRQPQHF,TGTGCCAGCAGTGAAGCGAGGGTTCGACAGCCCCAGCATTTT
NA,14,TRBJ2-1,TRBD2,TRBV6-4,CASSEAGGLNEQFF,TGTGCCAGCAGTGAAGCGGGGGGGCTTAATGAGCAGTTCTTC
NA,14,TRBJ2-7,NA,TRBV6-2/TRBV6-3,CASSYPISYYEQYF,TGTGCCAGCAGTTACCCGATCTCCTACTACGAGCAGTACTTC
NA,15,TRBJ2-7,TRBD1,TRBV19,CASSTTGTEIYEQYF,TGTGCCAGTAGTACGACCGGGACAGAGATTTACGAGCAGTACTTC
NA,16,TRBJ1-1,TRBD1,TRBV7-8,CASSAGTGFMNTEAFF,TGTGCCAGCAGCGCCGGGACAGGGTTCATGAACACTGAAGCTTTCTTT
NA,13,TRBJ2-5,TRBD2,TRBV9,CASSPGGSETQYF,TGTGCCAGCAGCCCGGGGGGTTCCGAGACCCAGTACTTC